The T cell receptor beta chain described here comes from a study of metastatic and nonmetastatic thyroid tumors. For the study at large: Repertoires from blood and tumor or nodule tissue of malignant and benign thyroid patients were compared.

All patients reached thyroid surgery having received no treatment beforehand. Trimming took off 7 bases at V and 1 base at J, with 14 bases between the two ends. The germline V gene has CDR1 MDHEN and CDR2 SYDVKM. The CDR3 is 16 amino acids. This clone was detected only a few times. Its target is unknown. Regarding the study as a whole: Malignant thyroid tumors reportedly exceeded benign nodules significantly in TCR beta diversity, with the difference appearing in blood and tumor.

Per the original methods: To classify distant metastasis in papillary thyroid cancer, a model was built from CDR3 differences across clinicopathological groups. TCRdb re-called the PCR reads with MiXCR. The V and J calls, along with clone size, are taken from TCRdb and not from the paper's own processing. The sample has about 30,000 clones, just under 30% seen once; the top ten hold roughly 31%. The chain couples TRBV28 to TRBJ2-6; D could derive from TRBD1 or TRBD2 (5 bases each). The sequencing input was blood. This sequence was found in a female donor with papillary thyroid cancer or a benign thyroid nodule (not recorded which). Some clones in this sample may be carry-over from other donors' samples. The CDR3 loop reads CASKGRDRSGANVLTF. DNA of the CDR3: TGTGCCAGCAAGGGCAGGGACCGATCTGGGGCCAACGTCCTGACTTTC.